The subject of this entry is one T cell receptor beta chain. As originally analysed: Estimates of nucleated cell counts were drawn from the amplification of reference gene primers. The protocol was immunoSEQ multiplex PCR, while the TCRdb copy is restricted to in-frame clones and leaves out a portion. V and J calls and clone size come straight from that table; D and trimming were deduced from the DNA. The sample carries roughly 350,000 clones, 80% to 90% recorded once. Trimming shortened V by 0 bases and J by 7 bases, and 12 bases separated the two germline ends. The CDR3 is 15 residues long. Germline V gives CDR1 KGHSH, CDR2 LQKENI. While infection was still active, Seattle patients were enrolled and then followed longitudinally. These data are taken from a study of blood T cell repertoires in COVID-19. Turning to the study itself: The United States, Italy and Spain supplied acute and convalescent COVID-19 samples.

The chain employs TRBV18 and TRBJ1-4; D is unresolved. Input material: peripheral blood. The receptor was derived from a woman under 40 with COVID-19, enrolled during active disease. The CDR3 nucleotides are TGTGCCAGCTCACCACCGGTCATTTACGGTGAAAAACTGTTTTTT. Residues: CASSPPVIYGEKLFF.